The T cell receptor beta chain described here comes from a study of PD-1 blockade in classical Hodgkin lymphoma. Study findings and constraints: Significant TCR diversity gains by C4D1 occurred in CD4+ but not CD8+ cells.

Noted time point: cycle 4 day 1 (C4D1), after more than 5 weeks of nivolumab. Autologous stem cell transplantation was followed by relapse in every patient, and brentuximab vedotin exposure varied. The authors purified CD4+ T cells from thawed PBMCs by magnetic negative selection. Patients' outcomes at their best amounted to complete response, partial response or progressive disease. Produced via immunoSEQ multiplex PCR; TCRdb's table is partial and in-frame only. The sample shows about 19,000 clones, 75% to 90% of them seen only once. Of note for this clone: Its antigen is not identified.

The germline CDR1 and CDR2 sequences are SGHRS and YFSETQ. CDR3 size: 12 residues. Deletions cut 3 bases from V and 3 bases from J, with 7 bases between. The chain has TRBV5-1 and TRBJ2-7, with D unresolved. The receptor was derived from a human donor with classical Hodgkin lymphoma. Sequenced here: CD4+ T cells from blood, sampled before the fourth cycle of nivolumab. CDR3: CASSSGNYEQYF. Here the CDR3 DNA reads TGCGCCAGCAGCTCGGGTAACTACGAGCAGTACTTC.